A selection of T cell receptor beta chains follows, all from one sample in a study of regulatory and conventional T cells in RAG deficiency. Clones were sequenced by immunoSEQ multiplex PCR, and TCRdb holds only the in-frame ones, with some missing. The table includes around 29,000 clones, around 96% detected once. This sample was shared with a second study, whose subject was regulatory T cells.

The sequenced sample consisted of CD25- CD4+ T cells sorted from blood. The receptors derive from a human donor in good health. Both conserved end residues are part of each CDR3. D genes are given only for firm matches. Not all rows give a size; the values are once, few, many and, for expanded clones, a class.

CDR3	DNA	size	D	V	J
CASSLGTSGSPDTQYF	TGTGCCAGCAGCTTAGGGACTAGCGGGAGCCCAGATACGCAGTATTTT	NA	TRBD2	TRBV7-2	TRBJ2-3
CASSSPPAGHEQYF	TGTGCCAGCAGCTCCCCTCCCGCAGGGCACGAGCAGTACTTC	once	NA	TRBV6-5	TRBJ2-7
CASSEKKTGGLYEQYF	TGTGCCAGCAGTGAAAAGAAGACAGGGGGTTTGTACGAGCAGTACTTC	NA	TRBD1	TRBV6-1	TRBJ2-7
CASSGNGQINYGYTF	TGTGCCAGCAGTGGTAATGGACAGATTAACTATGGCTACACCTTC	NA	NA	TRBV9	TRBJ1-2
CASTEIWTGRNGGYTF	TGTGCCAGCACCGAAATTTGGACAGGGAGGAATGGAGGCTACACCTTC	NA	TRBD1	TRBV2	TRBJ1-2
CASSLAGTGVSTGNTIYF	TGCGCCAGCAGCTTGGCCGGGACAGGGGTATCGACTGGAAACACCATATATTTT	NA	TRBD1	TRBV5-1	TRBJ1-3
CASSKPHRSGANVLTF	TGTGCCAGCAGCAAACCCCATCGGTCTGGGGCCAACGTCCTGACTTTC	NA	NA	TRBV21-1	TRBJ2-6
CASSVSLAAGANVLTF	TGTGCCAGCAGCGTGTCATTAGCAGCCGGGGCCAACGTCCTGACTTTC	NA	NA	TRBV9	TRBJ2-6
CASSLVGVGTGELFF	TGTGCTAGCAGCTTAGTCGGGGTGGGCACCGGGGAGCTGTTTTTT	NA	NA	TRBV7-7	TRBJ2-2
CASSQEGRGKQGQPQHF	TGCGCCAGCAGCCAAGAAGGCAGGGGGAAACAAGGTCAGCCCCAGCATTTT	NA	TRBD1	TRBV4-1	TRBJ1-5
CASYGLGANTEAFF	TGTGCCAGCTATGGGTTGGGGGCGAACACTGAAGCTTTCTTT	NA	NA	TRBV6-5	TRBJ1-1
CASSSFLGTDNTEAFF	TGCGCCAGCAGCTCGTTCTTGGGCACAGACAACACTGAAGCTTTCTTT	NA	NA	TRBV5-1	TRBJ1-1
CASREGLAGSNEQFF	TGTGCCAGTAGAGAGGGACTAGCGGGCTCCAATGAGCAGTTCTTC	NA	TRBD2	TRBV19	TRBJ2-1
CASETSGNRNEQFF	TGTGCCTCTGAAACTAGCGGGAATCGCAATGAGCAGTTCTTC	NA	TRBD2	TRBV30	TRBJ2-1
CASTLGTGGETQYF	TGTGCCAGTACCCTAGGGACAGGGGGAGAGACCCAGTACTTC	NA	TRBD1	TRBV19	TRBJ2-5
CASSSQNTYEQYF	TGTGCCAGCAGCTCCCAAAACACCTACGAGCAGTACTTC	NA	NA	TRBV7-2	TRBJ2-7
CSVQGDGNTEAFF	TGCAGCGTACAGGGGGATGGAAACACTGAAGCTTTCTTT	NA	TRBD1	TRBV29-1	TRBJ1-1
CASSDFAEGSTDTQYF	TGTGCCAGCAGTGACTTCGCGGAAGGTTCCACAGATACGCAGTATTTT	NA	NA	TRBV6-4	TRBJ2-3
CASSLLAGGSTDTQYF	TGTGCCAGCAGCTTACTAGCGGGAGGGAGCACAGATACGCAGTATTTT	once	TRBD2	TRBV11-3	TRBJ2-3
CASSLLRQGINEKLFF	TGTGCCAGCAGCCTCCTAAGACAGGGTATTAATGAAAAACTGTTTTTT	NA	TRBD1	TRBV11-2	TRBJ1-4
CASSRGGGHNEQFF	TGCGCCAGCAGCCGCGGGGGGGGTCACAATGAGCAGTTCTTC	NA	TRBD2	TRBV5-1	TRBJ2-1
CASSFGVSGAEAFF	TGCGCCAGCAGCTTCGGGGTGTCGGGCGCTGAAGCTTTCTTT	NA	NA	TRBV5-1	TRBJ1-1
CASSYWTSDNEKLFF	TGTGCCAGCAGTTACTGGACATCTGACAATGAAAAACTGTTTTTT	NA	NA	TRBV6-5	TRBJ1-4
CASSLGRDYNSPLHF	TGCGCCAGCAGCTTGGGGCGGGACTATAATTCCCCCCTCCACTTT	once	NA	TRBV5-1	TRBJ1-6
CASELNNGQGQGPSPGFYEQYF	TGTGCCAGTGAGCTTAATAACGGACAAGGGCAGGGGCCTTCCCCCGGGTTCTACGAGCAGTACTTC	NA	NA	TRBV19	TRBJ2-7
CASKRGHPVDQPQHF	TGTGCCAGCAAGCGAGGGCATCCGGTTGATCAGCCCCAGCATTTT	NA	NA	TRBV19	TRBJ1-5
CASGLNSGGANVLTF	TGTGCTAGTGGTTTGAACTCGGGGGGGGCCAACGTCCTGACTTTC	NA	NA	TRBV12-5	TRBJ2-6